A single sample gave rise to the 22 T cell receptor beta chains below, sequenced in a study of T-cell memory formation after mild COVID-19. A single record per CDR3 protein comes from TCRdb applying MiXCR to the 5' RACE reads. Of under 350,000 distinct CDR3 sequences listed, roughly 16% are singletons. The specimen was PBMCs or a T cell subset sorted from them (not recorded which). The receptors come from a man between 18 and 35 years old who had mild COVID-19 (a few samples of this study predate the infection). Cell type and time point are not known.

This clonotype has more than one count but fewer than ten. The V gene is TRBV11-2, the J gene TRBJ1-2; TRBD1 agrees at 9 bases. The V gene's germline CDR1 is SGHAT and CDR2 FQNNGV. Trimming cost V 5 bases and J 4 bases; bases outside gene matches: 8. CDR3 length: 15 amino acids. In DNA, the CDR3 is TGTGCCAGCAGCCAGAACAGGGGGCGTAGCTATGGCTACACCTTC. Its protein is CASSQNRGRSYGYTF. Together with reference TRBV11-2 and TRBJ1-2, the CDR3 gives the full variable domain: EAGVAQSPRYKIIEKRQSVAFWCNPISGHATLYWYQQILGQGPKLLIQFQNNGVVDDSQLPKDRFSAERLKGVDSTLKIQPAKLEDSAVYLCASSQNRGRSYGYTFGSGTRLTVV.

The chain has TRBV7-3 and TRBJ1-1; 8 bases line up with TRBD1. The J segment lost 4 bases and the V segment lost 2 bases, leaving 3 bases of the junction unmatched. CDR3 length: 14 amino acids. Germline assignment: CDR1 SGHTA and CDR2 FQGTGA. CDR3 amino acids: CASSLQQGVTEAFF. Written as DNA, the CDR3 is TGTGCCAGCAGCTTACAACAGGGGGTCACTGAAGCTTTCTTT.

A few counts support this clonotype. The rearrangement joins TRBV9 to TRBJ1-1; no clear D gene. Between the trimmed V and J ends, which lost 10 bases and 4 bases, there was a span of 11 bases. CDR1 and CDR2 from the germline V gene are SGDLS and YYNGEE. CDR3 size: 11 residues. In nucleotides, the CDR3 is TGTGCCCCCCTAGGTGGCACTGAAGCTTTCTTT. As protein: CAPLGGTEAFF.

The chain employs TRBV11-2 and TRBJ2-2; D could derive from TRBD1 or TRBD2 (5 bases each). The germline V gene encodes CDR1 SGHAT and CDR2 FQNNGV. Trimming took 5 bases from V and 0 from J, leaving 16 bases between them. The CDR3 runs 17 residues. In DNA form, the CDR3 reads TGTGCCAGCAGCAACGAAGGGACGGCCTCGAACACCGGGGAGCTGTTTTTT. It codes for CASSNEGTASNTGELFF.

V gene TRBV5-1 combines with J gene TRBJ2-4, with D perhaps matching TRBD1 (6 bases). The V and J ends lost 3 bases and 6 bases respectively, with 13 bases between them. The germline CDR1 and CDR2 sequences are SGHRS and YFSETQ. This CDR3 has 14 amino acids. The CDR3 region has the DNA TGCGCCAGCAGCTCCCCAGGGGCATTAAACATTCAGTACTTC. Protein product: CASSSPGALNIQYF.

The V gene is TRBV24-1, the J gene TRBJ1-5; no clear D. The CDR3 is 12 residues long. Trimming removed 7 bases from V and 0 bases from J, with 3 bases in between. Germline CDR1 and CDR2: KGHDR and SFDVKD. CDR3 bases: TGTGCCACCAGCGATAGCAATCAGCCCCAGCATTTT. This gives the protein CATSDSNQPQHF.

This clonotype has just a few counts. V usage is TRBV11-2 and J usage is TRBJ2-2; 9 bases fit TRBD2. V lost 5 bases, J lost 1 base, and 14 bases stayed unmatched. This CDR3 is 19 amino acids long. Germline V gives CDR1 SGHAT, CDR2 FQNNGV. The CDR3 is CASSRRRLRTSVNTGELFF. In nucleotides, the CDR3 is TGTGCCAGCAGCCGAAGGAGGCTTCGGACTAGCGTGAACACCGGGGAGCTGTTTTTT.

This clonotype was seen repeatedly, ten times or more. The gene calls are TRBV5-6 and TRBJ2-3, with D possibly being TRBD1 (6 bases). V lost 7 bases and J lost 6, with 18 bases in between. Germline CDR1 SGHDT, CDR2 YYEEEE. This CDR3 has 14 residues. The CDR3 region is CASYPQGHLDTQYF. The CDR3 DNA sequence: TGTGCCAGCTATCCACAGGGTCATTTGGATACGCAGTATTTT.

The chain couples TRBV12-3 or TRBV12-4 to TRBJ2-5, with D perhaps given as TRBD1 or TRBD2 (5 bases each). The germline V and J ends were trimmed by 3 bases and 5 bases, with 22 bases remaining between them. This CDR3 is built from 17 residues. In DNA, the CDR3 is TGTGCCAGCAGTTTCCCCCGGGCAGTGGTAGGGGAGGAGACCCAGTACTTC. It encodes CASSFPRAVVGEETQYF.

At least ten counts were recorded for this clonotype. V and J are TRBV7-6 and TRBJ2-2, with D possibly called TRBD1 or TRBD2 (6 bases each). Looked up from germline, CDR1 is SGHVS and CDR2 is FNYEAQ. V was shortened by 8 bases and J by 6 bases, with 13 bases between the two germline ends. CDR3 size: 13 residues. This chain's CDR3 is CASGGQNSGELFF. CDR3 nucleotide sequence: TGTGCCAGCGGGGGGCAAAACTCCGGGGAGCTGTTTTTT.

This clonotype occurred a few times. This CDR3 is CASSLTSPDTGELFF. Here the CDR3 DNA reads TGTGCCAGCAGTTTGACTAGCCCCGACACCGGGGAGCTGTTTTTT. V gene TRBV6-6 combines with J gene TRBJ2-2; 7 nucleotides align to TRBD2. V trimming: 4 bases; J trimming: 3 bases; junction bases outside the gene matches: 5. Germline V gene lookup returns CDR1 MNHNY and CDR2 SVGAGI (reference sequence). CDR3 length: 15 amino acids.

The sample holds a few counts of this clonotype. V usage is TRBV7-9 and J usage is TRBJ2-1; D is possibly TRBD1 (6 bases). Germline CDR1 and CDR2: SEHNR and FQNEAQ (reference sequence). V lost 4 bases to trimming and J lost 0 bases, with 22 bases between them. The CDR3 is 19 residues long. In DNA form, the CDR3 reads TGTGCCAGCAGCTCAACCAGGACAGTCTCCCAAAGCTCCTACAATGAGCAGTTCTTC. This gives the protein CASSSTRTVSQSSYNEQFF.

There are a few counts of this clonotype. CDR3 in DNA: TGCAGTGCTAGATTTTACCAAGAGACCCAGTACTTC. Translation gives CSARFYQETQYF. The chain recombines TRBV20-1 with TRBJ2-5; D gene uncertain. Trimming took 2 bases from V and 0 from J, leaving 4 bases between them. The germline V gene encodes CDR1 DFQATT and CDR2 SNEGSKA (reference sequence). The CDR3 runs to 12 residues.

J is TRBJ1-2 and V is TRBV6-5; D ambiguous. CDR1 is MNHEY and CDR2 is SVGAGI in the germline V gene. The length of the CDR3 is 11 residues. V lost 7 bases and J lost 4, with 7 bases in between. The DNA for the CDR3 is TGTGCCAGCAAAGAAGGCTATGGCTACACCTTC. Its protein product is CASKEGYGYTF.

This clonotype was observed many times. V gene TRBV4-1 combines with J gene TRBJ2-5, with D possibly called TRBD1 or TRBD2 (7 bases each). The CDR3 runs 14 residues. The germline V gene encodes CDR1 MGHRA and CDR2 YSYEKL. Deletions cut 4 bases from V and 5 bases from J, with 14 bases between. The CDR3, as DNA: TGCGCCAGCAGCCGGAACAGGGGAGGGGAGACCCAGTACTTC. Residues: CASSRNRGGETQYF.

This clonotype was recorded at least ten times. The chain carries TRBV7-2 and TRBJ2-5; 7 bases align to TRBD2. Germline V CDR1 and CDR2: SGHTA, FQGNSA. The CDR3 spans 14 residues. V dropped 6 bases and J dropped 1; count of bases not matched to a gene: 5. The CDR3 region has the DNA TGTGCCAGCAGTCCCAGCGGGGTCCAAGAGACCCAGTACTTC. Translation: CASSPSGVQETQYF.

J is TRBJ1-3 and V is TRBV7-9; D is unresolved. The CDR3 is made up of 14 amino acids. V was clipped by 5 bases and J by 0 bases, with 8 bases between them. Per the germline V gene, CDR1 is SEHNR and CDR2 is FQNEAQ (reference sequence). CDR3 sequence reads: CASSKGSSGNTIYF. The DNA for the CDR3 is TGTGCCAGCAGCAAAGGGTCCTCTGGAAACACCATATATTTT.

This clonotype has a handful of counts. The V call is TRBV6-2 or TRBV6-3, the J call TRBJ2-7; 8 bases agree with TRBD1. V lost 2 bases to trimming and J lost 6 bases; unmatched junction nucleotides: 3. This CDR3 comprises 13 residues. CDR1 is MNHEY and CDR2 is SVGEGT in the germline V gene. The CDR3 loop reads CASSYPGGGEQYV. In nucleotides, the CDR3 is TGTGCCAGCAGTTACCCAGGGGGCGGCGAGCAGTACGTC.

The rearrangement joins TRBV7-2 to TRBJ2-7, with TRBD2 as a possible D gene (6 bases). The ends were cut back, 1 base at V and 6 bases at J, with 10 bases in the middle. The CDR3 is 13 residues long. Germline CDR1 and CDR2: SGHTA and FQGNSA. DNA of the CDR3: TGTGCCAGCAGCTTAGGCGGGGTCGGCGAGCAGTACGTC. This sequence encodes CASSLGGVGEQYV.

This clonotype has more than one count but fewer than ten. CDR3 coding DNA: TGCGCCAGCAGCCATTTTCTCAGGACAGGGGTTCTAGTTTCACCCCTCCACTTT. This gives the protein CASSHFLRTGVLVSPLHF. The rearrangement uses TRBV4-1 and TRBJ1-6; 9 nucleotides line up with TRBD1. Germline V gene data show CDR1 as MGHRA and CDR2 as YSYEKL. V lost 3 bases, J lost 9 bases, and 15 bases stayed unmatched. The CDR3 loop spans 18 amino acids.

This clonotype has just a few counts. The chain carries TRBV5-6 and TRBJ2-3; D may match TRBD1 or TRBD2 (5 bases each). CDR1 SGHDT and CDR2 YYEEEE come from the germline V gene. Trimming removed 3 bases from V and 0 bases from J, with 5 bases in between. The CDR3 length is 13 residues. The chain's CDR3 is CASSWGSTDTQYF. CDR3 DNA: TGTGCCAGCAGCTGGGGGAGCACAGATACGCAGTATTTT.

There are a few counts of this clonotype. The J gene is TRBJ1-1, the V gene TRBV12-3 or TRBV12-4, with a tentative D call TRBD1 (5 bases). With 2 bases removed from V and 4 bases from J, the gap between germline ends came to 17 bases. The CDR3 loop spans 16 amino acids. The CDR3, as DNA: TGTGCCAGCAGTTTACCATGGGACGCCGGGAGCACTGAAGCTTTCTTT. The encoded protein is CASSLPWDAGSTEAFF.